This entry features one TCR beta chain sequence. The V gene's germline CDR1 is SGHRS and CDR2 YFSETQ. This CDR3 is 17 amino acids long. Losses at the gene ends were 5 bases for V and 0 bases for J; bases not matched to a gene: 10. The data originate from a study of PD-L1 blockade in urothelial cancer. Across the whole study: Patients had been given 0 to 3 earlier chemotherapy regimens.

Regarding time point: pretreatment peripheral blood. Urothelial carcinoma in patients was locally advanced or metastatic. Each patient gave between 1 and 8 samples, pretreatment and on-treatment. Spiked synthetic TCR analogs estimated absolute template abundance per PCR. TCRdb keeps only in-frame clones here, not all; method: immunoSEQ multiplex PCR. The sample has tens of thousands of clones, about 86% seen once. The source was PBMCs, collected around atezolizumab (anti-PD-L1) treatment. This TCR was recovered from a man in his 60s with urothelial cancer. The chain couples TRBV5-1 to TRBJ1-3; TRBD1 matches at 8 bases. This CDR3 reads CASSQMTGVGSGNTIYF. The DNA for the CDR3 is TGCGCCAGCAGTCAGATGACAGGGGTAGGCTCTGGAAACACCATATATTTT.